These T cell receptor beta chains were read from a single sample in a study of T cell responses to AZD1222 COVID-19 vaccine. Libraries were prepared by immunoSEQ multiplex PCR; TCRdb keeps only in-frame clonotypes and omits some of them. The sample has 100,000 to 150,000 clones; 65% to 90% are singletons. Sample: peripheral blood, taken on day 0 of AZD1222 vaccination. The source is an adult in good health. Both conserved end residues are part of each CDR3. D genes are given only for firm matches. Clone size appears in some rows only: once, few, many, or a class for an expanded clone.

>TRBJ2-3|NA|TRBV30|NA
CAWSGVKGTDTQYF
TGTGCCTGGAGTGGGGTCAAGGGCACAGATACGCAGTATTTT
>TRBJ1-2|few|TRBV2|TRBD1
CASSRDRWGGGYTF
TGTGCCAGCAGTAGGGACAGGTGGGGGGGAGGCTACACCTTC
>TRBJ1-2|NA|TRBV24-1|NA
CATSDFRRDGYTF
TGTGCCACCAGTGATTTCAGGCGCGATGGCTACACCTTC
>TRBJ2-7|NA|TRBV9|TRBD2
CASSAREGYGGAYEQYF
TGTGCCAGCAGCGCCCGGGAGGGATATGGGGGTGCCTACGAGCAGTACTTC
>TRBJ1-2|once|TRBV28|TRBD1
CASSSGQGADNYGYTF
TGTGCCAGCAGTTCGGGACAGGGGGCGGATAACTATGGCTACACCTTC
>TRBJ2-1|once|TRBV21-1|NA
CASSKEAGRNYNEQFF
TGTGCCAGCAGCAAAGAGGCGGGACGGAACTACAATGAGCAGTTCTTC
>TRBJ1-1|NA|TRBV7-8|NA
CASSLRRTTEAFF
TGTGCCAGCAGCTTACGGAGGACGACTGAAGCTTTCTTT
>TRBJ2-5|NA|TRBV3-1/TRBV3-2|NA
CASSQYRVETQYF
TGTGCCAGCAGCCAATACAGGGTAGAGACCCAGTACTTC
>TRBJ1-1|NA|TRBV11-3|NA
CASSLDLMGVRENTEAFF
TGTGCCAGCAGCTTAGATCTAATGGGGGTTAGGGAGAACACTGAAGCTTTCTTT
>TRBJ2-1|once|TRBV18|TRBD2
CASSPASGSENEQFF
TGTGCCAGCTCACCAGCTAGCGGGAGTGAAAATGAGCAGTTCTTC
>TRBJ1-2|NA|TRBV30|NA
CAWSSDRRRGYTF
TGTGCCTGGAGCTCCGACAGGCGTCGTGGCTACACCTTC
>TRBJ1-1|NA|TRBV2|NA
CATAGGLNTEAFF
TGTGCCACCGCAGGAGGTCTGAACACTGAAGCTTTCTTT
>TRBJ2-3|NA|TRBV7-6|TRBD2
CASSLAGGRSTDTQYF
TGTGCCAGCTCACTAGCGGGGGGGCGAAGCACAGATACGCAGTATTTT
>TRBJ2-1|NA|TRBV7-6|TRBD2
CASSLGLAGVNEQFF
TGTGCCAGCAGCTTGGGACTAGCGGGAGTCAATGAGCAGTTCTTC
>TRBJ1-4|NA|TRBV28|NA
CATTVSTNEKLFF
TGTGCCACGACCGTTTCAACTAATGAAAAACTGTTTTTT
>TRBJ1-6|NA|TRBV5-6|NA
CASSPLIQSGLINSPLHF
TGTGCCAGCAGCCCGCTGATACAGTCGGGACTGATTAATTCACCCCTCCACTTT
>TRBJ2-7|NA|TRBV6-2/TRBV6-3|NA
CASSWGRGVGEQYF
TGTGCCAGCAGCTGGGGCAGGGGCGTCGGCGAGCAGTACTTC
>TRBJ2-5|NA|TRBV23-1|NA
CASSPGNPETQYF
TGCGCCAGCAGTCCCGGAAACCCAGAGACCCAGTACTTC
>TRBJ2-5|NA|TRBV7-9|NA
CASSARGYQETQYF
TGTGCCAGCAGCGCAAGGGGGTACCAAGAGACCCAGTACTTC
>TRBJ1-5|few|TRBV2|NA
CASRDGDIAQHF
TGTGCCAGCAGGGACGGTGACATCGCCCAGCATTTT
>TRBJ1-2|NA|TRBV16|NA
CASSPPPGVGTYGYTF
TGTGCCAGCAGCCCCCCGCCGGGGGTGGGCACCTATGGCTACACCTTC
>TRBJ1-2|NA|TRBV4-3|NA
CASSQASRDGYGYTF
TGCGCCAGCAGCCAAGCCTCACGGGACGGCTATGGCTACACCTTC
>TRBJ2-7|NA|TRBV6-5|NA
CASRAPGRSYEQYF
TGTGCCAGCAGGGCCCCGGGACGGTCCTACGAGCAGTACTTC
>TRBJ1-1|NA|TRBV4-1|NA
CASSHPPGSLTTEAFF
TGCGCCAGCAGCCACCCTCCCGGCTCCCTTACAACTGAAGCTTTCTTT
>TRBJ2-3|NA|TRBV3-1/TRBV3-2|NA
CASSHSLGVGTDTQYF
TGTGCCAGCAGCCACAGTTTAGGGGTTGGCACAGATACGCAGTATTTT
>TRBJ1-2|NA|TRBV19|NA
CVSSTGYGYTF
TGTGTCAGTAGTACCGGCTATGGCTACACCTTC
>TRBJ2-7|NA|TRBV15|NA
CATSRDQQVYEQYF
TGTGCCACCAGCAGAGATCAACAGGTTTACGAGCAGTACTTC
>TRBJ2-4|NA|TRBV5-1|NA
CASSLGGLAKNIQYF
TGCGCCAGCAGCTTGGGGGGATTAGCCAAAAACATTCAGTACTTC
>TRBJ2-5|NA|TRBV14|NA
CASSQVPQETQYF
TGTGCCAGCAGCCAAGTCCCGCAAGAGACCCAGTACTTC